The clone carrying this T cell receptor beta chain has only a few counts. As yet, its antigen is unknown. Each diagnosis was grounded in clinical symptoms, serum thyroxine and TRAb, thyroid ultrasound, and orbital computed tomography. The PBMCs were taken from roughly 9.3 ml of fresh peripheral blood. These data originate in a study of T cells in Graves' hyperthyroidism and ophthalmopathy. Points from the study as a whole: Most clonotypes that expanded in the thyroid above 0.001 also showed up in blood. It was a median around 6 months before onset that the model predicted ophthalmopathy.

Amplification of TCR beta CDR3 regions used RNA as the template. First-round RT-PCR with HTBI primers amplified the TCR CDR3 region. TCRdb called the multiplex PCR reads again in MiXCR, with one record for every CDR3 protein. This table has 350,000 to 400,000 distinct CDR3 sequences, 15% appearing once. Germline CDR1 is SQVTM and CDR2 is ANQGSEA. CDR3 length equals 12 residues. V shed 1 base and J shed 6 bases, with 9 bases lying between them. This clonotype was sampled from a woman in her thirties with Graves' hyperthyroidism. Material: blood. The chain has TRBV29-1 and TRBJ1-1; D is uncertain. The CDR3 DNA reads as TGCAGCGTTGAAGCTAGGGCTTCTGAAGCTTTCTTT. This gives the protein CSVEARASEAFF.